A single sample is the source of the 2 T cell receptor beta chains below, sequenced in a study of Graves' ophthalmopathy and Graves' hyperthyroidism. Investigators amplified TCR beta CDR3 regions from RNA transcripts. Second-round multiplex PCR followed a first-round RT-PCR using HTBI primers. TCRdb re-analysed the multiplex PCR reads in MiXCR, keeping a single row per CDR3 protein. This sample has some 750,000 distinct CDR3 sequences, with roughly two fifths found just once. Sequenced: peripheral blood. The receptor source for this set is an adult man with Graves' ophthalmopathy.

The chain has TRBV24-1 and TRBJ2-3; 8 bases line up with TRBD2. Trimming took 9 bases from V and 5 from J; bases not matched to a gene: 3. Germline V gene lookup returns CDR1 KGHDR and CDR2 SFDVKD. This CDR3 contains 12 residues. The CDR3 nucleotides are TGTGCCACCCGGGAGGGGGAAGATACGCAGTATTTT. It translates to CATREGEDTQYF.

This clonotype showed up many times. This chain's CDR3 is CASSGDRGTEAFF. In nucleotides, the CDR3 is TGTGCCAGCAGTGGTGACAGGGGTACTGAAGCTTTCTTT. The rearrangement joins TRBV2 to TRBJ1-1, with TRBD1 matching over 8 bases. The CDR3 contains 13 residues. The junction had 3 bases not matched to a gene; V was cut back by 4 bases and J by 5 bases. Germline V gene lookup returns CDR1 SNHLY and CDR2 FYNNEI. Full variable domain (rest looked up from reference TRBV2 and TRBJ1-1): EPEVTQTPSHQVTQMGQEVILRCVPISNHLYFYWYRQILGQKVEFLVSFYNNEISEKSEIFDDQFSVERPDGSNFTLKIRSTKLEDSAMYFCASSGDRGTEAFFGQGTRLTVV.